The rows below give T cell receptor beta chains drawn from one sample of a study of shared clonotypes between healthy human individuals. Clones were sequenced by immunoSEQ multiplex PCR, and TCRdb holds only the in-frame ones, with some missing. The sample includes approximately 640,000 clones, less than 95% of them seen just once. Sequencing was done on a sample of memory CD8+ T cells from PBMCs. The receptors here all came from a man younger than 35 in good health. Some clones in this sample may be carry-over from other donors' samples. The CDR3 runs from the conserved cysteine through the conserved F or W. A D gene is named only where the DNA matches it firmly. Only part of the rows carry a size: once, few, many, or a class if the clone is expanded.

v_gene	abundance	d_gene	j_gene	CDR3nt	CDR3aa
TRBV29-1	NA	NA	TRBJ1-2	TGCAGCGTTGATATGGGGGGAGTTGGCTACACCTTC	CSVDMGGVGYTF
TRBV4-1	NA	TRBD2	TRBJ2-2	TGCGCCAGCAGCCAATCGAGCGGGAGGGCCGTCACCGGGGAGCTGTTTTTT	CASSQSSGRAVTGELFF
TRBV9	NA	NA	TRBJ2-5	TGTGCCAGCAGCCCCCAACCGGGGTTACCAAACCAAGAGACCCAGTACTTC	CASSPQPGLPNQETQYF
TRBV20-1	few	NA	TRBJ1-1	TGCAGGACGGGGGACACTGAAGCTTTCTTT	CRTGDTEAFF
TRBV5-6	once	NA	TRBJ2-7	TGTGCCAGCAGCTTGATCTTGGAGGGTTCGTATAACGAGCAGTACTTC	CASSLILEGSYNEQYF
TRBV28	NA	NA	TRBJ1-5	TGTGCCAGCAGTTCGGGACTGGGTACCTATAGCAATCAGCCCCAGCATTTT	CASSSGLGTYSNQPQHF
TRBV2	NA	TRBD1	TRBJ2-1	TGTGCCAGCAGTGACTCCGGGACAGTCCTCGATGAGCAGTTCTTC	CASSDSGTVLDEQFF
TRBV5-1	NA	NA	TRBJ1-3	TGCGCCAGCAGCTTGACGGGGGCTGGAAACACCATATATTTT	CASSLTGAGNTIYF
TRBV11-2	NA	NA	TRBJ2-1	TGTGCCAGCAGCATAAGGACCTGGCAGGTGTACAATGAGCAGTTCTTC	CASSIRTWQVYNEQFF
TRBV30	NA	TRBD2	TRBJ2-3	TGTGCCTGGAACCGTCTAGCGGGAAACACAGATACGCAGTATTTT	CAWNRLAGNTDTQYF
TRBV6-1	once	NA	TRBJ2-1	TGTGCCAGCAGTGAATGGGGGAGGGGGGGCTCCTACAATGAGCAGTTCTTC	CASSEWGRGGSYNEQFF
TRBV7-2	NA	TRBD1	TRBJ2-7	TGTGCCAGCAGCTTAGTGCGACAGGGGGAGACCTACGAGCAGTACTTC	CASSLVRQGETYEQYF
TRBV14	NA	NA	TRBJ2-7	TGTGCCAGCAGCCTGACAGTCTCCTACGAGCAGTACTTC	CASSLTVSYEQYF
TRBV9	NA	NA	TRBJ2-7	TGTGCCAGCAGCCAGGGATGGGGGGACGAGCAGTACTTC	CASSQGWGDEQYF
TRBV7-9	NA	NA	TRBJ1-1	TGTGCCAGCAGCTTAGTGGCAGAGAACACTGAAGCTTTCTTT	CASSLVAENTEAFF
TRBV5-8	NA	NA	TRBJ2-7	TGCGCCAGCAGCCACTTGGAAAGCACCGAGCAGTACTTC	CASSHLESTEQYF
TRBV14	NA	TRBD1	TRBJ1-1	TGTGCCAGCAGCGACAGGGGGCTGACTGAAGCTTTCTTT	CASSDRGLTEAFF
TRBV5-1	NA	TRBD1	TRBJ2-7	TGCGCCAGCAGACCGACAGGGGGCTTCTACGAGCAGTACTTC	CASRPTGGFYEQYF
TRBV4-1	NA	NA	TRBJ2-1	TGCGCCAGCAGCCAAGATTGGGGGAGTAGTGGCAATGAGCAGTTCTTC	CASSQDWGSSGNEQFF
TRBV4-2	NA	NA	TRBJ2-3	TGTGCCAGCAGCTACCAGCTAGATACGCAGTATTTT	CASSYQLDTQYF
TRBV4-2	NA	NA	TRBJ2-7	TGTGCCAGCAGCCAAGAGGCCCAGGGCTCCTACGAGCAGTACTTC	CASSQEAQGSYEQYF
TRBV2	NA	TRBD2	TRBJ2-7	TGTGCCAGCGCCGGCGGGAGTCTCTACGAGCAGTACTTC	CASAGGSLYEQYF
TRBV7-9	NA	TRBD1	TRBJ1-1	TGTGCCAGCAGCTACGGGACAGGGGGTGAAGCTTTCTTT	CASSYGTGGEAFF
TRBV5-8	NA	NA	TRBJ1-2	TGTGCCAGCAGCTTAATGTTGGGCTACACCTTC	CASSLMLGYTF
TRBV28	NA	TRBD2	TRBJ2-7	TGTGCCAGCAGTTTATGGGGTAGCGGGAGCCACGAGCAGTACTTC	CASSLWGSGSHEQYF
TRBV4-1	NA	TRBD2	TRBJ2-1	TGCGCCAGCAGCCAAGATTGGGCTAGCGGATCCTACAATGAGCAGTTCTTC	CASSQDWASGSYNEQFF
TRBV9	NA	NA	TRBJ1-2	TGTGCCAGCAGCGTAGGACAGGATGAGAGGAGGGTCTATGGCTACACCTTC	CASSVGQDERRVYGYTF
TRBV27	NA	NA	TRBJ2-7	TGTGCCAGCAGTTTAGGCCACTCCTACGAGCAGTACTTC	CASSLGHSYEQYF
TRBV29-1	NA	TRBD2	TRBJ2-7	TGCAGCGTTCTTTCTACTAGCGGGTCCTACGAGCAGTACTTC	CSVLSTSGSYEQYF
TRBV7-2	NA	TRBD2	TRBJ2-2	TGTGCCAGCAGCGCAAGACTAGCGCCCGGGGAGCTGTTTTTT	CASSARLAPGELFF
TRBV6-1	NA	NA	TRBJ1-1	TGTGCCTACGGAGGGATCGCTGAAGCTTTCTTT	CAYGGIAEAFF
TRBV27	NA	NA	TRBJ1-5	TGTGCCAGCAGTTTATCGAGGAGTAGCAATCAGCCCCAGCATTTT	CASSLSRSSNQPQHF
TRBV7-9	NA	NA	TRBJ2-1	TGTGCCAGCAGCTTAGTGGTGGGGGGCAATGAGCAGTTCTTC	CASSLVVGGNEQFF
TRBV27	NA	NA	TRBJ2-7	TGTGCCAGCAGTTTTTCTCCGGACGGGTTCTCCTACGAGCAGTACTTC	CASSFSPDGFSYEQYF
TRBV11-2	NA	NA	TRBJ2-7	TGTGCCAGCAGCTTTACCCGGGACTTACTGTACTTC	CASSFTRDLLYF
TRBV9	NA	TRBD2	TRBJ2-1	TGTGCCAGCAGCCCTAGCGGGGTTAGGGTCAATGAGCAGTTCTTC	CASSPSGVRVNEQFF
TRBV4-2	NA	TRBD2	TRBJ2-3	TGTGCCAGCAGCCAGGGCAGCGGGAGAGGTACAGATACGCAGTATTTT	CASSQGSGRGTDTQYF
TRBV7-9	NA	NA	TRBJ1-2	TGTGCCAGCAGCTTAGCGGAAAAAATCGCTAACTATGGCTACACCTTC	CASSLAEKIANYGYTF
TRBV13	NA	NA	TRBJ2-7	TGTGCCAGCAGCTTAAACTATCCCTCCTACGAGCAGTACTTC	CASSLNYPSYEQYF
TRBV6-1	NA	TRBD1	TRBJ1-5	TGTGCCAGCAGTGACAGGGACAGGGATAGCAATCAGCCCCAGCATTTT	CASSDRDRDSNQPQHF
TRBV9	NA	NA	TRBJ2-1	TGTGCCAGCAGCGTAGGAGGCGGGAACTACAATGAGCAGTTCTTC	CASSVGGGNYNEQFF
TRBV30	NA	TRBD1	TRBJ2-2	TGTGCCTGGAGTGCCCGGGGACAGGGGAACACCGGGGAGCTGTTTTTT	CAWSARGQGNTGELFF
TRBV10-3	once	TRBD1	TRBJ1-5	TGTGCCATCAGTGAGTCTCGTGGACAGGGTATGAATCAGCCCCAGCATTTT	CAISESRGQGMNQPQHF
TRBV4-1	NA	NA	TRBJ1-2	TGCGCCAGCAGCCAAGATACTGGGCCCTATGGCTACACCTTC	CASSQDTGPYGYTF
TRBV19	NA	NA	TRBJ1-1	TGTGCCAGTAGTATTGTTTTTATCGGAGACACTGAAGCTTTCTTT	CASSIVFIGDTEAFF
TRBV29-1	NA	NA	TRBJ2-5	TGCAGCGTTGACTTTGGGCAGGGAGTTACGGAGACCCAGTACTTC	CSVDFGQGVTETQYF
TRBV7-9	once	NA	TRBJ1-1	TGTGCCAGCAGACGCCCGAACGCAGAGGAGATCACTGAAGCTTTCTTT	CASRRPNAEEITEAFF
TRBV9	NA	TRBD2	TRBJ2-3	TGTGCCAGCAGCGTAAATCGTGAGCGGGAGAACACAGATACGCAGTATTTT	CASSVNRERENTDTQYF
TRBV2	NA	TRBD1	TRBJ2-7	TGTGCCGGAGGACAGGGGCCCCTCCTCGAGCAGTACTTC	CAGGQGPLLEQYF
TRBV27	NA	TRBD2	TRBJ2-1	TGTGCCAGCAGCCCCGGGGGGGTGGGGCAGTTCTTC	CASSPGGVGQFF
TRBV5-4	NA	NA	TRBJ1-1	TGTGCCAGCAGCTTTAACGGCCAGAACACTGAAGCTTTCTTT	CASSFNGQNTEAFF
TRBV28	NA	NA	TRBJ1-2	TGTGCCAGTTCCCAATCAGTCGGGGCGGAAGGCTACACCTTC	CASSQSVGAEGYTF
TRBV11-1	NA	NA	TRBJ2-7	TGTGCCAGCAGCTTAAGGGGCCCAGGTAGTCTGTCCTACGAGCAGTACTTC	CASSLRGPGSLSYEQYF
TRBV6-4	once	NA	TRBJ1-5	TGTGCCAGCAGTGACTCGGTGCTCAGGACACCTTATAGCAATCAGCCCCAGCATTTT	CASSDSVLRTPYSNQPQHF
TRBV28	NA	TRBD1	TRBJ1-6	TGTGCCAGCAGTGGTACAGGGGTAAGTTCACCCCTCCACTTT	CASSGTGVSSPLHF